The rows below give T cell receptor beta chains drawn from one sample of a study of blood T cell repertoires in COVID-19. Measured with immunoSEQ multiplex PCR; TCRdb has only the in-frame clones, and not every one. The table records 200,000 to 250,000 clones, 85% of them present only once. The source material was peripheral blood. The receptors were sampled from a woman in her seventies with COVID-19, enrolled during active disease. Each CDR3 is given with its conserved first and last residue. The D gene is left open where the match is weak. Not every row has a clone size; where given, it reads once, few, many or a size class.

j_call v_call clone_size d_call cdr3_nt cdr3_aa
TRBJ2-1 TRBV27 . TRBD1 TGTGCCAGCAACTTCCCAGGGGGCCTCTACAATGAGCAGTTCTTC CASNFPGGLYNEQFF
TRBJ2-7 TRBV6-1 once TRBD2 TGTGCCAGCAGTGAAGCACTACTAGCGGGGGAAACCTACGAGCAGTACTTC CASSEALLAGETYEQYF
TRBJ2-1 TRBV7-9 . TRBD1 TGTGCCAGCAGCTTATTTTCAGGGGGCCGTAGCTCCTACAATGAGCAGTTCTTC CASSLFSGGRSSYNEQFF
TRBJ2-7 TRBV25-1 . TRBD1 TGTGCCAGCAGTGGTCAGGGGGCAAGGGACTACGAGCAGTACTTC CASSGQGARDYEQYF
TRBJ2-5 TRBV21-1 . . TGTGCCAGCAGCAAAAACCCGGGGAGCCAAGAGACCCAGTACTTC CASSKNPGSQETQYF
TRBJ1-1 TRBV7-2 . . TGTGCCAGCAGCCCCCAGGTGGGGACAAAGAACACTGAAGCTTTCTTT CASSPQVGTKNTEAFF
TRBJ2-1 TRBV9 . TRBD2 TGTGCCAGCAGCGTAGGTTTAGCGGGAGTGGAGTTCTTC CASSVGLAGVEFF
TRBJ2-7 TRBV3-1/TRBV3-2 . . TGTGCCAGCAGCCAAACACACGGGGGCGAGCAGTACTTC CASSQTHGGEQYF
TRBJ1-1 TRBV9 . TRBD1 TGTGCCAGCAGTACGAGGACAGGGGATGGGGAGGGTGAAGCTTTCTTT CASSTRTGDGEGEAFF
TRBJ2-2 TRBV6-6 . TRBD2 TGTGCCAGCAGTGCACTAGCGGGAGCCGGGGAGCTGTTTTTT CASSALAGAGELFF
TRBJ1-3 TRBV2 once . TGTGCCAGCAGTGAAGGGGGTGGGGAGGTTCCTGGAAACACCATATATTTT CASSEGGGEVPGNTIYF
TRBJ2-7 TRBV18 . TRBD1 TGTGCCAGCTCACCGGGGGACAGGGGCGACGAGCAGTACTTC CASSPGDRGDEQYF
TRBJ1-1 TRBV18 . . TGTGCCAGCTCATCAGGGCTACAGAACACTGAAGCTTTCTTT CASSSGLQNTEAFF
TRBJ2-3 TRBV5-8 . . TGTGCCAGCAGCTTGCCAGGTATTGGCACAGATACGCAGTATTTT CASSLPGIGTDTQYF
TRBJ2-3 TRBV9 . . TGTGCCAGCAGCGCAGCAGGGGTTTTCGATACGCAGTATTTT CASSAAGVFDTQYF
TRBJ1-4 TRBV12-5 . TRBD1 TGTGCTAGTGGTTTAGGGACAGGGGGGGAAAAACTGTTTTTT CASGLGTGGEKLFF
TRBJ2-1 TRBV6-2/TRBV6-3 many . TGTGCCAGCAGTTACCGGTCGCCTTATCGAGCCAATGAGCAGTTCTTC CASSYRSPYRANEQFF
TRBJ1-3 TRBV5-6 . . TGTGCCAGCAGCTTTTACCGGGAGTTGGCTGGAAACACCATATATTTT CASSFYRELAGNTIYF
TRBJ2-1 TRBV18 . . TGTGCCAGCTCACCAAGCAGAAGCGGCAATGAGCAGTTCTTC CASSPSRSGNEQFF
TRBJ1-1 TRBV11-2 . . TGTGCCAGCAGCGAGTCGGAGGCTACTGAAGCTTTCTTT CASSESEATEAFF
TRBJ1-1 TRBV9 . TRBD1 TGTGCCAGCAGCGTAGCACCAGGGGGGGAAGCTTTCTTT CASSVAPGGEAFF
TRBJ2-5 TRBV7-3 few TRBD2 TGTGCCAGCAGCTTAGGGGGACTAGAGGAGACCCAGTACTTC CASSLGGLEETQYF
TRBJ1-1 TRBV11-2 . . TGTGCCAGCAGGACCCTTGTCAGGGGTGAAGCTTTCTTT CASRTLVRGEAFF
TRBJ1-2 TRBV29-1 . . TGCAGCGTTGAAGGGTCAGCAGGATCAGCTACAACCTTC CSVEGSAGSATTF
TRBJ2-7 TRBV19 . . TGTGCCAGTAATCCAGGGCGTTTGGACGAGCAGTACTTC CASNPGRLDEQYF
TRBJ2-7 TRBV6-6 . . TGTGCCAGCAGTTACCCCCTCGGAGCGGAGCAGTACTTC CASSYPLGAEQYF
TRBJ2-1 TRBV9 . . TGTGCCAGCAGCGTGCGCGCTCCTCTATCAGGATACAATGAGCAGTTCTTC CASSVRAPLSGYNEQFF
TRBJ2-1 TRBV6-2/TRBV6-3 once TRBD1 TGTGCCAGCAGTTACCCGACAGGGGGCGTTATGAATGAGCAGTTCTTC CASSYPTGGVMNEQFF
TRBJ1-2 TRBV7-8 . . TGTGCCAGCAGCTTAGGAAGGACCCCGGGGGGCTACACCTTC CASSLGRTPGGYTF
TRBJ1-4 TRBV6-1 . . TGTGCCAGCAGTGATATGATCGGTAATGAAAAACTGTTTTTT CASSDMIGNEKLFF
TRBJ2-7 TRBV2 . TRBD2 TGTGCCAGCAGGGAAGGCCTTAGCGGGGTATACGAGCAGTACTTC CASREGLSGVYEQYF
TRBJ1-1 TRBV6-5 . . TGTGCCAGCAGTTCAACAGGGAGGGGAACTGAAGCTTTCTTT CASSSTGRGTEAFF
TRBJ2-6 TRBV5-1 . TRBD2 TGCGCCAGCAGCGCTCTAGCGGGGCCCCCAGGAGGGGCCAACGTCCTGACTTTC CASSALAGPPGGANVLTF
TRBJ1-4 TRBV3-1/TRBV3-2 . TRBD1 TGTGCCAGCAGCCAAGATGGGACAGGGCAGGAAAAACTGTTTTTT CASSQDGTGQEKLFF
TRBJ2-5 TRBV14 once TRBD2 TGTGCCAGCAGCCAAGGGACTAGCGGAGGGGAGACCCAGTACTTC CASSQGTSGGETQYF
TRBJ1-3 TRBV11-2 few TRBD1 TGTGCCAGCAGTCCTATTTCGACAGGGGGATACACCATATATTTT CASSPISTGGYTIYF
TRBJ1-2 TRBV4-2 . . TGTGCCAGCAGCCTAGGGGAAGCTAACTATGGCTACACCTTC CASSLGEANYGYTF
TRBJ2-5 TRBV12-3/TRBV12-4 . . TGTGCCAGCAGTTCCCCCCCCGGGGAGACCCAGTACTTC CASSSPPGETQYF
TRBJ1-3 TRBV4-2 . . TGTGCCAGCAGCCAAGATCCCCAGGCCGCGAACTCTGGAAACACCATATATTTT CASSQDPQAANSGNTIYF
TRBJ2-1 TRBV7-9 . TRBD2 TGTGCCAGGGCCGGGACTACGGGGAATGAGCAGTTCTTC CARAGTTGNEQFF
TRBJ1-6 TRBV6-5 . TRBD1 TGTGCCAGCAGTCCGACAGGGGGCAGCAATTCACCCCTCCACTTT CASSPTGGSNSPLHF
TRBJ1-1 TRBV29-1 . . TGCAGCTCGAAGACACCGAACACTGAAGCTTTCTTT CSSKTPNTEAFF
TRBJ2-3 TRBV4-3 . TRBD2 TGCGCCAGCAGCTCCGGGGGGGCCTCGAGCACAGATACGCAGTATTTT CASSSGGASSTDTQYF
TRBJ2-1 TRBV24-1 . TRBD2 TGTGCCACCAGTGATTTGGGCGGGGGGGCCAGTGAGCAGTTCTTC CATSDLGGGASEQFF
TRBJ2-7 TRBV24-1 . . TGTGCCACCAGTGATTTTCACAGGGTCGGTAATTACGAGCAGTACTTC CATSDFHRVGNYEQYF
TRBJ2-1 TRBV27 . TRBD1 TGTGCCAGCAACCCAAACCCCGGGACAGGGAGGGATGAGCAGTTCTTC CASNPNPGTGRDEQFF
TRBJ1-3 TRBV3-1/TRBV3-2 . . TGTGCCAGCAGCCAAGTGCGCGGCTCTGGAAACACCATATATTTT CASSQVRGSGNTIYF
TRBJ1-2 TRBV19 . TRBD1 TGTGCCAGTGGGGACAGATATGGCTACACCTTC CASGDRYGYTF
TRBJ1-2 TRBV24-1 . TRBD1 TGTGCCATTCAGGGGGCGACCTCGTATGGCTACACCTTC CAIQGATSYGYTF
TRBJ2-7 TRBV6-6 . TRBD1 TGTGCCAGCAGCTACGGGACAGGCGGATACGAGCAGTACTTC CASSYGTGGYEQYF
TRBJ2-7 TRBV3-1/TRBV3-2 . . TGTGCCAGCAGCCAAGGTCGGGGCGAGCAGTACTTC CASSQGRGEQYF
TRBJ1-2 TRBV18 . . TGTGCCAGCTCACCGCCGGGTACCTATGGCTACACCTTC CASSPPGTYGYTF
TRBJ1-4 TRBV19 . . TGTGCCAGTAGTAAAATTGGGAGTAACAATGAAAAACTGTTTTTT CASSKIGSNNEKLFF
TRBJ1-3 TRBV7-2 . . TGTGCCAGCAGCTTAGTTTTTTCACCAGGGGCGGGCGGAAACACCATATATTTT CASSLVFSPGAGGNTIYF
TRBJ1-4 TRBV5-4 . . TGTGCCAGCAGCTTGCAAGGAGACCCAGAAAAACTGTTTTTT CASSLQGDPEKLFF
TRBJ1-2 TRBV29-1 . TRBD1 TGCAGCGTTGAAGATCCGGGGCAGGGGGGCTATGGCTACACCTTC CSVEDPGQGGYGYTF
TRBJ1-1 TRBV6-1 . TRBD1 TGTGCCAGCAGTGACAGGGGGCGTATGAACACTGAAGCTTTCTTT CASSDRGRMNTEAFF
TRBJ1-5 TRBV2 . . TGTGCCAGCGAGGGAGCGACGGGCAATCAGCCCCAGCATTTT CASEGATGNQPQHF
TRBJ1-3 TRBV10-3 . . TGTGCCCTGTCCTCCGGAAACACCATATATTTT CALSSGNTIYF